The entry below describes one T cell receptor beta chain. The record originates from a study of blood T cell repertoires in COVID-19. Study-wide background: Both acute and convalescent COVID-19 samples were obtained from the United States, Italy and Spain. Sample material is recorded as cDNA or gDNA derived from T cells, B-cell-depleted T cells, or PBMCs.

As handled by the study authors: Quantification of nucleated cells was approximated via reference gene primer amplification. Data came from immunoSEQ multiplex PCR; TCRdb stores just in-frame clones and leaves some out. That table furnishes V, J and clone size, whereas the DNA furnished D and trimming. The sample lists 45,000 or so clones, roughly 84% occurring once. The ends lost 6 bases at V and 5 bases at J; junction bases unmatched: 11. Germline CDR1 is SNHLY and CDR2 is FYNNEI. This CDR3 has 15 residues. This receptor was taken from a woman aged 70-85 years with acute or convalescent COVID-19. The chain has TRBV2 and TRBJ2-5; 8 nucleotides line up with TRBD2. Sequences were obtained from peripheral blood. The CDR3 is CASRPQRGPNETQYF. In nucleotides, the CDR3 is TGTGCCAGCAGGCCGCAGCGGGGGCCGAACGAGACCCAGTACTTC.